This TCR beta chain is drawn from a study of beta chain features in type 1 diabetes. CDR1 and CDR2 from the germline V gene are SNHLY and FYNNEI. V gave up 8 bases and J gave up 6 bases, with 17 bases separating them. The CDR3 runs to 13 residues. Sequencing targeted expressed TCRB transcripts, as all isolated RNA had been reverse transcribed. Assay used: immunoSEQ multiplex PCR; TCRdb lists only in-frame clones, some missing. The sample consists of under 300,000 clones, 25% to 30% of them appearing once. This clone was counted many times. Naive, central memory, regulatory and stem cell-like memory cells within the CD4+ compartment were sorted using CD45RO/CCR7/CD25/CD127/CD95/CD27.

The chain is built from TRBV2 and TRBJ2-7; tentatively, D is TRBD1 or TRBD2 (6 bases each). The sample comprised central memory CD4+ T cells from blood. The receptor was isolated from a man in his thirties or forties in good health. The CDR3 protein is CASYGGGTSEQYF. CDR3 in DNA: TGTGCCAGCTACGGGGGCGGGACGTCCGAGCAGTACTTC.